Listed below are T cell receptor beta chains from one sample, sequenced in a study of CD8 T cells in Susac syndrome. TCRdb passed the immunoSEQ multiplex PCR reads through MiXCR, listing each CDR3 protein once. In the table there are about 130,000 distinct CDR3 sequences, 90% to 95% of which are singletons. Sequenced input: CD4+ T cells from PBMCs. These TCRs come from a human donor in good health. Both conserved end residues are part of each CDR3. The D gene is left open where the match is weak. Size values are once, few and many counts, or a class for expanded clones, and some rows have none.

clone_size	j_call	d_call	v_call	cdr3_nt	cdr3_aa
-	TRBJ2-2	-	TRBV5-4	TGTGCCAGCAGCTTGGCCCCGGACAGAAGTACCGGGGAGCTGTTTTTT	CASSLAPDRSTGELFF
-	TRBJ1-5	-	TRBV12-3/TRBV12-4	TGTGCCAGCAATCCCTTCGGAGGTCACAATCAGCCCCAGCATTTT	CASNPFGGHNQPQHF
-	TRBJ2-7	-	TRBV18	TGTGCCAGCTCTCCCGGGGGTTTCGAGCAGTACTTC	CASSPGGFEQYF
-	TRBJ2-1	TRBD1	TRBV19	TGTGCCAGTAGTATAGGGTCAGGGGGTTACAATGAGCAGTTCTTC	CASSIGSGGYNEQFF
once	TRBJ2-3	TRBD2	TRBV19	TGTGCCAGTAGTATCGGTAGCGGGAGAGATACGCAGTATTTT	CASSIGSGRDTQYF
-	TRBJ2-6	-	TRBV6-1	TGTGCCAGCAGTGAAGCGGGCTCTGGGGCCAACGTCCTGACTTTC	CASSEAGSGANVLTF
-	TRBJ2-3	-	TRBV20-1	TGCAGTGCCCGTGGGGGGACAGATACGCAGTATTTT	CSARGGTDTQYF
once	TRBJ1-1	TRBD1	TRBV23-1	TGCGCCAGCAGTTCTAAAAATCAGGGGGTGAACACTGAAGCTTTCTTT	CASSSKNQGVNTEAFF
-	TRBJ2-3	-	TRBV5-6	TGTGCCAGCAGCTTGGCGCAGGGCCACACAGATACGCAGTATTTT	CASSLAQGHTDTQYF
-	TRBJ2-2	TRBD2	TRBV19	TGTGCCAGTAGTCCTGGACAGTTAGCGGGAGTCTCGACCGGGGAGCTGTTTTTT	CASSPGQLAGVSTGELFF
-	TRBJ2-7	TRBD2	TRBV12-3/TRBV12-4	TGTGCCAGCAGGATGACTAGCGGACCCTACGAGCAGTACTTC	CASRMTSGPYEQYF
-	TRBJ2-7	-	TRBV6-2/TRBV6-3	TGTGCCAGCACCGCGGACTCCCGGCCCTCCTACGAGCAGTACTTC	CASTADSRPSYEQYF
-	TRBJ2-1	TRBD2	TRBV6-2/TRBV6-3	TGTGCCAGCAGTTACTTCGGGGGGAATGAGCAGTTCTTC	CASSYFGGNEQFF
-	TRBJ1-5	-	TRBV7-2	TGTGCCAGCAGCTTAGTCTCTGGCATTCAGCCCCAGCATTTT	CASSLVSGIQPQHF
-	TRBJ2-1	TRBD1	TRBV7-2	TGTGCCAGCACCTTAGGGGGCGTTCGCAGTGAGCAGTTCTTC	CASTLGGVRSEQFF
-	TRBJ2-3	TRBD1	TRBV6-1	TGTGCCAGCAGATTGACAGGGGACGGCACAGATACGCAGTATTTT	CASRLTGDGTDTQYF
once	TRBJ2-5	-	TRBV5-5	TGTGCCAGCAGCTTGGTTGGCTCACCCCAAGAGACCCAGTACTTC	CASSLVGSPQETQYF
once	TRBJ2-7	TRBD2	TRBV15	TGTGCCACCAGGATAGCGGGAGCCCCCTACGAGCAGTACTTC	CATRIAGAPYEQYF
-	TRBJ2-1	-	TRBV11-1	TGTGCCAGCAGCTTAACAGGGAACAATGAGCAGTTCTTC	CASSLTGNNEQFF
once	TRBJ2-3	-	TRBV7-8	TGTGCCAGCAGCCCTCACAGGGGGGGGAGCACAGATACGCAGTATTTT	CASSPHRGGSTDTQYF
-	TRBJ2-7	-	TRBV28	TGTGCCAGCACCCCATTAGGGATCTACTACGAGCAGTACTTC	CASTPLGIYYEQYF
-	TRBJ2-1	TRBD2	TRBV18	TGTGCCAGCTCACCACTCCCCGTGTTAGCGGGAGACTCTGGCGATGAGCAGTTCTTC	CASSPLPVLAGDSGDEQFF
-	TRBJ2-4	-	TRBV6-5	TGTGCCAGCACCGACCGGTACATTCAGTACTTC	CASTDRYIQYF
-	TRBJ2-5	-	TRBV29-1	TGCAGCGTCGGGAAAACAGTGACCCAGTACTTC	CSVGKTVTQYF
-	TRBJ2-7	-	TRBV5-6	TGTGCCAGCAGCTCCACCCCACAGGGACGGTACGAGCAGTACTTC	CASSSTPQGRYEQYF